Following are 29 T cell receptor beta chains from one sample sequenced in a study of cytomegalovirus exposure and HLA in healthy donors. Clones were sequenced by immunoSEQ multiplex PCR, and TCRdb holds only the in-frame ones, with some missing. Of 250,000 or so clones detected, approximately 90% appear once; the ten largest clones hold approximately 2.5%. Sequencing was carried out using PBMCs. The receptors here all came from a young man in good health and CMV-seronegative.

The CDR3 DNA is TGCGCCAGCAGCCAAGGTGGGACTAGCGCTAAAGAGACCCAGTACTTC. It is translated as CASSQGGTSAKETQYF. V gene TRBV4-3 combines with J gene TRBJ2-5; the match to TRBD2 covers 10 bases. The CDR3 length is 16 residues. V shed 1 base, J shed 3 bases, and the junction held 5 bases outside the gene matches. CDR1 is LGHNA, CDR2 YSLEER, per germline.

This rearrangement joins TRBV29-1 to TRBJ2-7; D is possibly TRBD2 (5 bases). V lost 4 bases to trimming and J lost 4 bases, with 11 bases between them. The CDR3 extends over 12 amino acids. CDR1 and CDR2 from the germline V gene are SQVTM and ANQGSEA. In DNA, the CDR3 is TGCAGCGTTGTTTCTAGCAGATACGAGCAGTACTTC. It is translated as CSVVSSRYEQYF.

The J gene is TRBJ2-5, the V gene TRBV9; TRBD2 matches at 7 bases. V was clipped by 4 bases and J by 0 bases; unmatched bases: 6. CDR3 length: 15 residues. Germline V lookup: CDR1 SGDLS, CDR2 YYNGEE. The CDR3 reads CASSFTGTNQETQYF. In nucleotides, the CDR3 is TGTGCCAGCAGCTTCACCGGGACTAACCAAGAGACCCAGTACTTC.

The V gene is TRBV27, the J gene TRBJ2-1; TRBD2 agrees at 10 bases. Germline lookup yields CDR1 MNHEY and CDR2 SMNVEV (reference sequence). This CDR3 is 16 amino acids long. V shed 10 bases and J 7 bases; nucleotides not matched to a gene: 16. The CDR3, as DNA: TGTGCCACCACAGACGGATCTAGCGGGAGAGGAAATGAGCAGTTCTTC. Residues: CATTDGSSGRGNEQFF.

The rearrangement joins TRBV27 to TRBJ2-7; 9 bases agree with TRBD2. This CDR3 has 17 amino acids. The V gene end was trimmed by 5 bases and the J gene end by 1 base; junction bases not matched to a gene: 12. Germline V CDR1 and CDR2: MNHEY, SMNVEV (reference sequence). The chain's CDR3 is CASSPTLAGGISYEQYF. The CDR3 DNA reads as TGTGCCAGCAGTCCCACCTTGGCGGGGGGGATTTCCTACGAGCAGTACTTC.

This clone was seen many times. The chain combines TRBV6-5 with TRBJ2-5; TRBD2 aligns across 12 bases. The CDR3 is made up of 14 amino acids. Germline V CDR1 and CDR2: MNHEY, SVGAGI. V shed 4 bases, J shed 7 bases, and the junction held 4 bases outside the gene matches. The CDR3 DNA follows: TGTGCCAGCAGTTCCTCTAGCGGGGGGGGGACCCAGTACTTC. Translated: CASSSSSGGGTQYF.

The chain joins TRBV9 to TRBJ2-3; possibly TRBD1 for D (6 bases). Germline lookup yields CDR1 SGDLS and CDR2 YYNGEE. The CDR3 sequence is 16 residues long. V lost 2 bases and J 3 bases, leaving 16 bases between the germline ends. CDR3 protein: CASSVGVTGLTDTQYF. In DNA form, the CDR3 reads TGTGCCAGCAGCGTGGGAGTGACAGGTTTGACAGATACGCAGTATTTT.

The chain links TRBV20-1 to TRBJ2-3, with D possibly being TRBD2 (6 bases). Germline loops: CDR1 DFQATT, CDR2 SNEGSKA (reference sequence). V lost 6 bases and J 3 bases, leaving 7 bases between the germline ends. This CDR3 is built from 11 residues. The CDR3 nucleotides are TGCAGTGCGGAGGGAACAGATACGCAGTATTTT. Translating it yields CSAEGTDTQYF.

The chain combines TRBV5-1 with TRBJ1-1; D might be TRBD1 (5 bases). The CDR3 extends over 15 amino acids. Germline V CDR1 and CDR2: SGHRS, YFSETQ. V gave up 6 bases and J gave up 6 bases, with 21 bases separating them. In DNA, the CDR3 is TGCGCCAGCACCATCGGGGGTCAGGGTTCGGCTGAAGCTTTCTTT. Translation: CASTIGGQGSAEAFF.

This chain links TRBV6-6 with TRBJ1-1; tentative D call: TRBD1 (6 bases). Trimming removed 7 bases from V and 1 base from J, with 19 bases in between. This CDR3 contains 16 residues. Germline V CDR1 and CDR2: MNHNY, SVGAGI (reference sequence). The DNA for the CDR3 is TGTGCCAGCACTGACACAGGGCTAGGAGAGAACACTGAAGCTTTCTTT. This gives the protein CASTDTGLGENTEAFF.

The chain uses TRBV9 and TRBJ2-4; 12 bases map to TRBD2. The ends lost 3 bases at V and 7 bases at J; junction bases unmatched: 11. There are 17 residues in the CDR3. Germline V CDR1 and CDR2: SGDLS, YYNGEE. The CDR3 bases are TGTGCCAGCAGCGCGGAGGGGGGACTAGCGGGCTATAACATTCAGTACTTC. This codes for CASSAEGGLAGYNIQYF.

The chain recombines TRBV12-5 with TRBJ1-6; D is undetermined. The germline V gene has CDR1 LGHNT and CDR2 FRNRAP. The CDR3 sequence is 14 residues long. Trimming removed 1 base at V and 10 bases at J, with 11 bases between. This CDR3 is CASGLDLGESPLHF. CDR3 coding DNA: TGTGCTAGTGGTTTGGACCTGGGAGAATCACCCCTCCACTTT.

The chain has TRBV20-1 and TRBJ2-1; no clear D gene. V lost 0 bases to trimming and J lost 10 bases, with 7 bases between them. The length of the CDR3 is 11 residues. Germline values: CDR1 DFQATT, CDR2 SNEGSKA (reference sequence). CDR3 protein: CSARDGQEQFF. The CDR3, as DNA: TGCAGTGCTAGAGATGGGCAGGAGCAGTTCTTC.

This chain joins TRBV29-1 and TRBJ2-3; D possibly corresponds to TRBD1 (6 bases). Per the germline V gene, CDR1 is SQVTM and CDR2 is ANQGSEA. V was shortened by 4 bases and J by 2 bases, with 13 bases between the two germline ends. This CDR3 is built from 14 residues. Here the CDR3 DNA reads TGCAGCGTTGGGGGGCTACCTCCCACAGATACGCAGTATTTT. The encoded protein is CSVGGLPPTDTQYF.

The genes are TRBV6-4 and TRBJ2-1; 7 nucleotides agree with TRBD1. V gave up 0 bases and J gave up 6 bases; unmatched junction bases: 5. Looked up from germline, CDR1 is MRHNA and CDR2 is SNTAGT. The CDR3 spans 15 residues. DNA of the CDR3: TGTGCCAGCAGTGACTCGAGGTCAGGGGGCAATGAGCAGTTCTTC. Its protein is CASSDSRSGGNEQFF.

The V gene is TRBV6-1, the J gene TRBJ1-1; D possibly corresponds to TRBD1 (5 bases). V lost 10 bases and J lost 1, with 13 bases in between. This CDR3 has 13 amino acids. CDR1 is MNHNS and CDR2 is SASEGT in the germline V gene. The CDR3 region has the DNA TGTGCCATCGAAGAAGACAGGAACACTGAAGCTTTCTTT. This encodes CAIEEDRNTEAFF.

V gene TRBV1 combines with J gene TRBJ2-3; the table assigns TRBD2, which was not confirmed against the DNA. TRBV1 is listed as a pseudogene. CDR3 size: 20 residues. This CDR3 reads CTSSQEGRWISGGLTDTQYF. Written as DNA, the CDR3 is TGCACCAGCAGCCAAGAGGGAAGGTGGATTAGCGGGGGCCTCACAGATACGCAGTATTTT.

V gene TRBV7-9 combines with J gene TRBJ2-5; 9 bases match TRBD1. CDR3 length equals 15 residues. Germline values: CDR1 SEHNR, CDR2 FQNEAQ (reference sequence). The V and J ends lost 1 base and 4 bases, in that order; junction bases with no gene match: 4. The CDR3 loop reads CASSLGQGERETQYF. The DNA for the CDR3 is TGTGCCAGCAGCTTAGGACAGGGGGAGAGAGAGACCCAGTACTTC.

The V and J genes are TRBV4-1 and TRBJ2-3; 7 bases fit TRBD2. Germline values: CDR1 MGHRA, CDR2 YSYEKL. This CDR3 is built from 17 residues. V was pared by 2 bases and J by 2 bases, with 10 bases of the junction left unmatched. The DNA for the CDR3 is TGCGCCAGCAGCCAACCGAACAGCGGGGCCCACACAGATACGCAGTATTTT. This encodes CASSQPNSGAHTDTQYF.

This rearrangement joins TRBV7-6 to TRBJ2-1; maybe TRBD2 (5 bases). Germline V gene sequence: CDR1 SGHVS, CDR2 FNYEAQ. V dropped 4 bases and J dropped 9 bases, with 10 bases sitting between them. The CDR3 sequence is 12 residues long. The CDR3 sequence: CASSSLAIEQFF. In DNA, the CDR3 is TGTGCCAGCAGCTCCTTAGCGATTGAGCAGTTCTTC.

The chain has TRBV2 and TRBJ1-1; D gene uncertain. The CDR3 length is 14 residues. Germline assignment: CDR1 SNHLY and CDR2 FYNNEI. Trimming removed 2 bases from V and 4 bases from J, with 11 bases in between. CDR3 region: CASSENLRGTEAFF. The CDR3 region has the DNA TGTGCCAGCAGTGAAAATCTACGAGGCACTGAAGCTTTCTTT.

This chain connects TRBV11-3 to TRBJ2-3; D is perhaps TRBD2 (6 bases). The CDR3 is made up of 16 amino acids. V dropped 5 bases and J dropped 3 bases, with 18 bases sitting between them. The germline gives CDR1 SGHNT, CDR2 YENEEA. The CDR3 here is CASSPSWGDKTDTQYF. In nucleotides, the CDR3 is TGTGCCAGCAGCCCCAGTTGGGGGGATAAGACAGATACGCAGTATTTT.

The chain combines TRBV5-5 with TRBJ1-6, with TRBD1 identical over 8 bases. Trimming removed 2 bases from V and 8 bases from J; junction bases left unmatched: 3. This CDR3 spans 14 amino acids. Germline V gene lookup returns CDR1 SGHKS and CDR2 YYEKEE (reference sequence). The CDR3 DNA follows: TGTGCCAGCAGCTTCAGGGGGCAAGATTCACCCCTCCACTTT. It translates to CASSFRGQDSPLHF.

This chain links TRBV27 with TRBJ2-3; D perhaps matches TRBD1 (5 bases). The V gene's germline CDR1 is MNHEY and CDR2 SMNVEV (reference sequence). This CDR3 spans 17 amino acids. V was pared by 2 bases and J by 4 bases, with 19 bases between. Here the CDR3 reads CASSLKGSLVRADTQYF. The DNA for the CDR3 is TGTGCCAGCAGTTTAAAGGGGTCACTTGTCCGCGCAGATACGCAGTATTTT.

J is TRBJ2-1 and V is TRBV30, with a tentative D call TRBD1 (6 bases). Germline CDR1 reads GTSNPN; CDR2 reads SVGIG (reference sequence). CDR3 length equals 14 residues. Trimming took off 3 bases at V and 2 bases at J, with 11 bases between the two ends. CDR3 sequence reads: CAWRGQPTYNEQFF. The CDR3, as DNA: TGTGCCTGGAGGGGACAACCTACCTACAATGAGCAGTTCTTC.

This chain links TRBV9 with TRBJ1-2; 7 positions match TRBD1. The CDR3 runs 12 residues. Trimming cost V 4 bases and J 8 bases; bases outside gene matches: 5. Germline V gene lookup returns CDR1 SGDLS and CDR2 YYNGEE. The CDR3 nucleotides read TGTGCCAGCAGCAACAGGGGATACGGCTACACCTTC. Its translation is CASSNRGYGYTF.

This clone was seen a few times. The chain carries TRBV28 and TRBJ1-5; tentatively, D is TRBD1 (5 bases). The CDR3 totals 12 residues. Germline CDR1 reads MDHEN; CDR2 reads SYDVKM. V lost 10 bases to trimming and J lost 3 bases, with 10 bases between them. The CDR3 nucleotides read TGTGCCATAACAGGAAACAATCAGCCCCAGCATTTT. Amino acids: CAITGNNQPQHF.

The J gene is TRBJ1-2, the V gene TRBV5-1; 10 nucleotides line up with TRBD1. Germline V gene data show CDR1 as SGHRS and CDR2 as YFSETQ. The V and J ends lost 2 bases and 8 bases, in that order; junction bases with no gene match: 24. CDR3 length: 20 amino acids. DNA of the CDR3: TGCGCCAGCAGCTTCAGTCTCGACAACGCCGGGACAGGGGACCGTCAGGGCTACACCTTC. Translating it yields CASSFSLDNAGTGDRQGYTF.

In regard to this clone: This sample includes further DNA sequences coding for the same CDR3. The chain carries TRBV2 and TRBJ2-7; 7 bases fit TRBD1. CDR1 and CDR2 (germline): SNHLY, FYNNEI. The CDR3 spans 12 residues. The V segment lost 6 bases and the J segment 4 bases; nucleotides outside the gene matches: 3. CDR3 nucleotide sequence: TGTGCCAGCAGCCCACAGGGGTACGAGCAGTACTTC. The encoded protein is CASSPQGYEQYF. Looking up the rest from reference TRBV2 and TRBJ2-7 gives the full variable domain: EPEVTQTPSHQVTQMGQEVILRCVPISNHLYFYWYRQILGQKVEFLVSFYNNEISEKSEIFDDQFSVERPDGSNFTLKIRSTKLEDSAMYFCASSPQGYEQYFGPGTRLTVT.